Listed here is a single T cell receptor (beta chain). As yet, its antigen is unknown. Sorting based on CD45RO/CCR7/CD25/CD127/CD95/CD27 separated CD4+ naive, central memory, regulatory and stem cell-like memory cells. CDR1 and CDR2 from the germline V gene are MNHEY and SMNVEV (reference sequence). The V segment lost 6 bases and the J segment 7 bases; nucleotides outside the gene matches: 9. The CDR3 has 13 amino acids. This record comes from a study of beta chain features in type 1 diabetes. Study-level points and caveats: Whether HLA type affects TCRB rearrangement stayed undetermined in the present work.

Expressed TCRB transcripts were sequenced because the isolated RNA had all been reverse transcribed beforehand. Sequencing was performed with immunoSEQ multiplex PCR; in TCRdb, only in-frame clones are kept and a portion is missing. The data show around 400,000 clones, with over 9.5% seen just once and around 0.02% held by the top ten. Sequencing input: naive CD4+ T cells from blood. The chain has TRBV27 and TRBJ2-7; 7 nucleotides agree with TRBD2. This clonotype was sampled from a man aged 18 to 35 in good health. The CDR3, as DNA: TGTGCCAGCAGGGAGGGAGGGGCCGGGGAGCAGTACTTC. This encodes CASREGGAGEQYF.